Here is one T cell receptor (beta chain) with its context. This specimen comes from a study of T cell changes during pregnancy in multiple sclerosis. The CDR3 has 13 residues. Germline V gene lookup returns CDR1 PRHDT and CDR2 FYEKMQ (reference sequence). The ends were cut back, 3 bases at V and 2 bases at J, with 8 bases in the middle. Using immunoSEQ multiplex PCR, the repertoire was profiled, and TCRdb retains in-frame clones only, with some absent. The repertoire includes tens of thousands of clones, 75% to 95% of them detected once, and approximately 1.1% sits in the top ten. The source was peripheral blood, collected after pregnancy. The V gene is TRBV13, the J gene TRBJ2-7; tentatively, D is TRBD1 (6 bases). The sequence derives from a female donor in good health, enrolled as a control in a pregnancy study. The CDR3 DNA sequence: TGTGCCAGCAGCTTCAGGGGCGCCTACGAGCAGTACTTC. The encoded protein is CASSFRGAYEQYF. Filled out from reference TRBV13 and TRBJ2-7, the complete variable domain reads AAGVIQSPRHLIKEKRETATLKCYPIPRHDTVYWYQQGPGQDPQFLISFYEKMQSDKGSIPDRFSAQQFSDYHSELNMSSLELGDSALYFCASSFRGAYEQYFGPGTRLTVT.